Presented here are 30 T cell receptor beta chains from one specimen sequenced in a study of shared clonotypes between healthy human individuals (TCRdb year 2020). Preparation of the library involved the immunoSEQ multiplex PCR assay. TCRdb re-hosts the immuneACCESS table, in-frame sequences only. Its copies lack some clones; in the studies checked, an unresolved V gene accounts for under half of them, and the cause for the rest is not known. This sample holds roughly 530,000 clones; 90% to 96% were observed only once. The top ten clonotypes cover roughly 0.06% of the sample. The sequenced sample was naive CD4+ T cells sorted from blood. The sample's cell subset or site label, decoded: CD45RA+ positively selected. These receptor sequences come from a woman in her thirties in good health.

The rearrangement joins TRBV5-4 to TRBJ2-7; 11 bases line up with TRBD2. This CDR3 is built from 17 residues. The J segment lost 6 bases and the V segment lost 4 bases, leaving 15 bases of the junction unmatched. CDR1 and CDR2 from the germline V gene are SGHNT and YYREEE (reference sequence). The CDR3 loop reads CASSQALLTSGAGEQYF. The CDR3 DNA follows: TGTGCCAGCAGCCAAGCCCTCCTGACTAGCGGGGCCGGCGAGCAGTACTTC.

The rearrangement uses TRBV28 and TRBJ1-5; D is undetermined. This CDR3 has 12 amino acids. The germline gives CDR1 MDHEN, CDR2 SYDVKM. The V and J ends lost 7 bases and 7 bases respectively, with 11 bases between them. The DNA for the CDR3 is TGTGCCAGCACCATCGGTGGGCAGCCCCAGCATTTT. It yields the protein CASTIGGQPQHF.

This clone was picked up one time. CDR3 loop: CASSQVEHSYEQYF. CDR3 nucleotide sequence: TGCGCCAGCAGCCAAGTCGAACATTCCTACGAGCAGTACTTC. This rearrangement joins TRBV4-1 to TRBJ2-5; no clear D. The J call is uncertain, as TRBJ2-7 better fits the DNA end. From germline, CDR1 is MGHRA and CDR2 YSYEKL. The CDR3 spans 14 residues.

The chain has TRBV19 and TRBJ1-2; D might be TRBD1 (6 bases). The ends were cut back, 7 bases at V and 3 bases at J, with 18 bases in the middle. Germline V CDR1 and CDR2: LNHDA, SQIVND (reference sequence). The CDR3 is 15 amino acids. Written as DNA, the CDR3 is TGTGCCAGTACCACCGGACAGCCTGGTGACTATGGCTACACCTTC. Its protein is CASTTGQPGDYGYTF.

This clone was seen only a few times. J is TRBJ1-2 and V is TRBV6-5, with 7 bases aligning to TRBD1. Per the germline V gene, CDR1 is MNHEY and CDR2 is SVGAGI. CDR3 size: 13 residues. The ends lost 6 bases at V and 1 base at J; junction bases unmatched: 2. The CDR3 nucleotides are TGTGCCAGCAGCCGGGACAGTAACTATGGCTACACCTTC. Translating it yields CASSRDSNYGYTF.

J is TRBJ2-5 and V is TRBV28, with a weak D call TRBD1 (5 bases). From germline, CDR1 is MDHEN and CDR2 SYDVKM. The V end was cut by 2 bases, the J end by 5 bases, with 9 bases between. The CDR3 is 13 amino acids. DNA of the CDR3: TGTGCCAGCAGTTTACAGGGTTGGGAGACCCAGTACTTC. The encoded protein is CASSLQGWETQYF.

The genes are TRBV5-1 and TRBJ2-2, with D tentatively TRBD2 (6 bases). Germline values: CDR1 SGHRS, CDR2 YFSETQ. V lost 2 bases, J lost 0 bases, and 8 bases lay in between. This CDR3 comprises 15 residues. CDR3 residues: CASSFGGTNTGELFF. Written as DNA, the CDR3 is TGCGCCAGCAGCTTTGGCGGGACGAACACCGGGGAGCTGTTTTTT. Full variable domain (missing parts from reference TRBV5-1 and TRBJ2-2): KAGVTQTPRYLIKTRGQQVTLSCSPISGHRSVSWYQQTPGQGLQFLFEYFSETQRNKGNFPGRFSGRQFSNSRSEMNVSTLELGDSALYLCASSFGGTNTGELFFGEGSRLTVL.

The V and J genes are TRBV5-1 and TRBJ2-1, with TRBD2 identical over 15 bases. Looked up from germline, CDR1 is SGHRS and CDR2 is YFSETQ. V was clipped by 3 bases and J by 10 bases; unmatched bases: 17. The CDR3 sequence is 19 residues long. Here the CDR3 reads CASSSGLAGGPTHAREQFF. Written as DNA, the CDR3 is TGCGCCAGCAGCTCAGGACTAGCGGGAGGGCCGACCCACGCCCGCGAGCAGTTCTTC.

The chain recombines TRBV5-1 with TRBJ2-2; D uncertain. The germline V gene has CDR1 SGHRS and CDR2 YFSETQ. CDR3 size: 12 residues. The V end lost 4 bases, the J end lost 6 bases, and 7 bases lay between the germline ends. CDR3 sequence (DNA): TGCGCCAGCAGCGCCCGGGCCGGGGAGCTGTTTTTT. Translated: CASSARAGELFF.

The chain recombines TRBV5-4 with TRBJ2-2; D is unresolved. The V gene's germline CDR1 is SGHNT and CDR2 YYREEE (reference sequence). The CDR3 runs 15 residues. V dropped 0 bases and J dropped 3 bases, with 9 bases sitting between them. The CDR3 bases are TGTGCCAGCAGCTTGGTTCCGCAAGACACCGGGGAGCTGTTTTTT. Its protein product is CASSLVPQDTGELFF.

The chain uses TRBV28 and TRBJ1-5; 7 nucleotides match TRBD1. The CDR3 length is 18 residues. Losses at the gene ends were 1 base for V and 3 bases for J; bases not matched to a gene: 12. Looked up from germline, CDR1 is MDHEN and CDR2 is SYDVKM. The CDR3 protein is CASSLSLTTGVINQPQHF. The DNA of the CDR3 is TGTGCCAGCAGTTTATCCCTAACTACAGGGGTTATCAATCAGCCCCAGCATTTT.

The chain links TRBV28 to TRBJ1-5; TRBD1 agrees at 9 bases. CDR3 size: 15 residues. CDR1 and CDR2 (germline): MDHEN, SYDVKM. The ends lost 3 bases at V and 5 bases at J; junction bases unmatched: 5. The CDR3 loop reads CASSFNRGRDQPQHF. The CDR3 DNA reads TGTGCCAGCAGTTTCAACAGGGGGCGGGATCAGCCCCAGCATTTT.

The chain recombines TRBV30 with TRBJ1-1; TRBD1 matches 7 bases. The germline gives CDR1 GTSNPN, CDR2 SVGIG (reference sequence). This CDR3 is 14 amino acids long. Trimming at V came to 5 bases and at J to 5 bases, leaving 11 bases not matched to a gene. The CDR3 nucleotides read TGTGCCTGGGCAAAGGACAGGCAGAAGACTGAAGCTTTCTTT. Translated: CAWAKDRQKTEAFF. The full variable domain, with the rest looked up from reference TRBV30 and TRBJ1-1, is SQTIHQWPATLVQPVGSPLSLECTVEGTSNPNLYWYRQAAGRGLQLLFYSVGIGQISSEVPQNLSASRPQDRQFILSSKKLLLSDSGFYLCAWAKDRQKTEAFFGQGTRLTVV.

This rearrangement joins TRBV2 to TRBJ1-5; the D is unclear. Germline V gene sequence: CDR1 SNHLY, CDR2 FYNNEI. The CDR3 sequence is 13 residues long. V was shortened by 6 bases and J by 1 base, with 7 bases between the two germline ends. CDR3 sequence (DNA): TGTGCCAGCAGGGCGGGAAGCAATCAGCCCCAGCATTTT. Translating gives CASRAGSNQPQHF.

The chain is built from TRBV6-6 and TRBJ2-2; TRBD1 agrees at 7 bases. CDR3 size: 15 residues. The trim removed 4 bases at V and 8 bases at J, leaving 10 bases unmatched. Germline values: CDR1 MNHNY, CDR2 SVGAGI (reference sequence). The CDR3 sequence is CASSSPEGARGELFF. The CDR3 DNA is TGTGCCAGCAGTTCCCCCGAGGGGGCCCGGGGGGAGCTGTTTTTT.

The chain uses TRBV5-5 and TRBJ2-6, with a tentative D call TRBD2 (6 bases). This CDR3 is built from 17 residues. The germline gives CDR1 SGHKS, CDR2 YYEKEE (reference sequence). V dropped 4 bases and J dropped 0 bases, with 14 bases sitting between them. CDR3 nucleotide sequence: TGTGCCAGCAGCGCGGGGTTCGAGACCTCTGGGGCCAACGTCCTGACTTTC. This gives the protein CASSAGFETSGANVLTF.

This chain connects TRBV7-8 to TRBJ2-7; 7 bases map to TRBD2. The V gene's germline CDR1 is SGHVS and CDR2 FQNEAQ. V trimming: 6 bases; J trimming: 6 bases; junction bases outside the gene matches: 11. This CDR3 region has 14 residues. CDR3 in amino acids: CASRFDQREGEQYF. CDR3 DNA sequence: TGTGCCAGCAGGTTCGACCAGCGGGAAGGCGAGCAGTACTTC.

The chain employs TRBV27 and TRBJ1-3; D call uncertain. This CDR3 is built from 13 residues. From germline, CDR1 is MNHEY and CDR2 SMNVEV (reference sequence). Trimming pared 2 bases from V and 3 bases from J, leaving 5 bases between. CDR3 coding DNA: TGTGCCAGCAGTTTAACGGTTGGAAACACCATATATTTT. Amino acid sequence: CASSLTVGNTIYF.

This chain connects TRBV27 to TRBJ2-7, with a weak D call TRBD1 (5 bases). Germline V gene data show CDR1 as MNHEY and CDR2 as SMNVEV (reference sequence). The CDR3 has 14 residues. Trimming cost V 8 bases and J 2 bases, with 16 bases left between them. The CDR3 region is CASGRSGMAYEQYF. The CDR3 coding sequence is TGTGCCAGCGGAAGATCAGGGATGGCCTACGAGCAGTACTTC.

The chain couples TRBV4-1 to TRBJ2-3, with D unclear. The CDR3 is 15 residues long. Germline loops: CDR1 MGHRA, CDR2 YSYEKL. Trimming removed 1 base from V and 3 bases from J, with 11 bases in between. The CDR3 DNA reads TGCGCCAGCAGCCAAGCTCGAATAGCAACAGATACGCAGTATTTT. Amino acid sequence: CASSQARIATDTQYF.

The V call is TRBV5-1, the J call TRBJ1-4, with TRBD1 matching over 11 bases. Germline CDR1 SGHRS, CDR2 YFSETQ. The CDR3 totals 16 residues. Trimming removed 4 bases from V and 4 bases from J; junction bases left unmatched: 6. The CDR3 region has the DNA TGCGCCAGCAGCCGCGGACAGGGGGCCCTTAATGAAAAACTGTTTTTT. It specifies CASSRGQGALNEKLFF.

This clone was observed once. The gene calls are TRBV5-4 and TRBJ2-2; D uncertain. Germline values: CDR1 SGHNT, CDR2 YYREEE (reference sequence). The germline V and J ends were trimmed by 6 bases and 6 bases, with 12 bases remaining between them. This CDR3 is built from 13 residues. CDR3 DNA: TGTGCCAGCACCTCCCAAGGGTCCGGGGAGCTGTTTTTT. It specifies CASTSQGSGELFF.

CDR3 in amino acids: CASSSRGTASYEQYF. The CDR3 coding sequence is TGTGCCAGCAGCTCTCGCGGGACAGCGTCCTACGAGCAGTACTTC. This rearrangement joins TRBV7-9 to TRBJ2-7, with D possibly TRBD1 on 7 matching bases. CDR3 length: 15 amino acids. Germline lookup yields CDR1 SEHNR and CDR2 FQNEAQ (reference sequence). Trimming stripped 4 bases from V and 1 base from J, with 14 bases between.

V and J are TRBV5-8 and TRBJ1-2, with a weak D call TRBD1 (5 bases). The CDR3 loop spans 13 amino acids. The germline V gene encodes CDR1 SGHTS and CDR2 YDEGEE. V shed 4 bases and J shed 2 bases, with 9 bases lying between them. The CDR3, as DNA: TGTGCCAGCAGCGTGACAGTCAACTATGGCTACACCTTC. It codes for CASSVTVNYGYTF.

This chain joins TRBV7-9 and TRBJ2-7; D possibly corresponds to TRBD1 (5 bases). Trimming took off 2 bases at V and 4 bases at J, with 12 bases between the two ends. The CDR3 runs 14 residues. Germline CDR1 and CDR2: SEHNR and FQNEAQ (reference sequence). CDR3 coding DNA: TGTGCCAGCAGCTTACTTGGGGCTGCTTACGAGCAGTACTTC. Translated: CASSLLGAAYEQYF.

The table lists this clone with a count of one. The J gene is TRBJ2-7, the V gene TRBV27; 7 nucleotides align to TRBD2. Looked up from germline, CDR1 is MNHEY and CDR2 is SMNVEV (reference sequence). The CDR3 has 13 amino acids. Losses at the gene ends were 10 bases for V and 0 bases for J; bases not matched to a gene: 6. The DNA of the CDR3 is TGTGCCACCGGTACTAGCGACTCCTACGAGCAGTACTTC. Protein product: CATGTSDSYEQYF.

The chain uses TRBV4-2 and TRBJ2-7, with D possibly being TRBD1 (5 bases). Deletions cut 0 bases from V and 3 bases from J, with 24 bases between. This CDR3 region has 19 residues. Germline loops: CDR1 LGHNA, CDR2 YNFKEQ. DNA for the CDR3: TGTGCCAGCAGCCAAGATCTCTTACGTACGATGCCCAGGGTCTACGAGCAGTACTTC. Its translation: CASSQDLLRTMPRVYEQYF.

V gene TRBV6-6 combines with J gene TRBJ2-7; 8 bases map to TRBD2. Losses at the gene ends were 7 bases for V and 2 bases for J; bases not matched to a gene: 7. Germline V gene data show CDR1 as MNHNY and CDR2 as SVGAGI (reference sequence). The CDR3 is 14 residues long. Here the CDR3 reads CASKSRGGPYEQYF. CDR3 nucleotide sequence: TGTGCCAGCAAGTCGCGCGGGGGGCCCTACGAGCAGTACTTC.

The chain carries TRBV27 and TRBJ2-2; TRBD1 might be the D (6 bases). Germline values: CDR1 MNHEY, CDR2 SMNVEV (reference sequence). V lost 5 bases, J lost 4 bases, and 11 bases lay in between. The CDR3 spans 14 residues. CDR3 sequence reads: CASSEWTATGELFF. Here the CDR3 DNA reads TGTGCCAGCAGTGAATGGACAGCCACCGGGGAGCTGTTTTTT.

This sequence joins TRBV7-6 and TRBJ2-1; 11 bases fit TRBD2. V lost 5 bases, J lost 2 bases, and 8 bases stayed unmatched. Germline CDR1 and CDR2: SGHVS and FNYEAQ. The CDR3 length is 17 residues. The CDR3 nucleotides are TGTGCCAGCAGCATCAGACAACTAGCGGGAGCCTACAATGAGCAGTTCTTC. Translation gives CASSIRQLAGAYNEQFF. Full variable domain (outside the CDR3, taken from reference TRBV7-6 and TRBJ2-1): GAGVSQSPRYKVTKRGQDVALRCDPISGHVSLYWYRQALGQGPEFLTYFNYEAQQDKSGLPNDRFSAERPEGSISTLTIQRTEQRDSAMYRCASSIRQLAGAYNEQFFGPGTRLTVL.